A single TCR beta chain is shown here with its context. This clone's antigen is unknown. Base qualities are not provided; no much larger clone lies one nucleotide away. The receptor library was made with the immunoSEQ multiplex PCR assay. A mixture of 60 forward primers for TCR Vbeta segments and 13 reverse primers for TCR Jbeta segments was used in the multiplex PCR. Amplification of the CDR3 region of rearranged TCR beta genes was performed with a multiplex PCR assay on genomic DNA. Amplified TCR beta libraries were sequenced as 87-base-pair reads on the Illumina HiSeq System. Per the original workflow: Across the roughly 700 repertoires, a later analysis counted 80 million or so unique TCR beta chains, roughly 11 million of which were shared by at least two donors. A nearest-neighbor algorithm error-corrected the raw reads and collapsed the reads into unique sequences, merging closely related sequences to remove PCR and sequencing errors. V, D and J gene segments were assigned by aligning CDR3 sequences to IMGT reference sequences. For a sequence to be retained, a match of at least six nucleotides to both a V gene segment and a J gene segment was required. A rearrangement was called productive if the CDR3 had no stop codons and remained in frame with V and J, and every other rearrangement was called non-productive. CDR3 was defined by IMGT convention, running from the second conserved V-encoded cysteine to the conserved J-encoded phenylalanine. The earlier analysis of roughly 590 of the donors excluded sequences that lacked an unambiguous match to a single V gene segment. In an earlier analysis of approximately 590 of the donors, a V segment was called functional when productive rearrangements were above 56.7%, and segregating when the standard deviation between donors exceeded 5%. A statistical classification framework was developed to diagnose cytomegalovirus status using the catalog of TCR beta chain sequences. V and J gene assignment, in a later analysis, came from comparing TCR nucleotide sequences with IMGT/GENE-DB human TR gene sequences. The TCRdist pipeline was used in a later analysis to assign CDR3 sequences and most-parsimonious VDJ recombination scenarios. In a later analysis, each TCR beta chain was defined by its CDR3 amino acid sequence together with its V-gene family, and reads without a unique V-gene family were excluded. A later analysis removed several hundred highly shared, low-generation-probability nucleotide sequences to deal with suspected cross-contamination and a sequencing artifact. In a later analysis, a clonal expansion index for each public chain was calculated from normalized within-repertoire ranks of inferred template counts. Generation probabilities in a later analysis came from a VDJ recombination model fitted to out-of-frame rearrangements, and those results were checked against IGoR. In a later analysis, hypergeometric tests were used to score TCR-TCR, TCR-HLA and TCR-CMV co-occurrence, with a repertoire-size bias correction applied to TCR pairs. To estimate false discovery rates, a later analysis permuted the HLA or CMV assignments 20 times. In a later analysis, co-occurring TCRs were grouped using DBSCAN, and TCRdist sequence similarity was added for clustering within HLA-allele-positive subsets. Co-occurrence clustering excluded repertoires with fewer than 30,000 or more than 120,000 public chains, plus five with anomalous nucleotide sharing. TCRdb provides this immuneACCESS table in a form limited to in-frame rearrangements. Some clones are lacking; in checked studies, under half of them reflect an unresolved V gene, and why the rest are absent is not known. V, J and clone size were drawn from that table, and D and trimming were deduced from the DNA. In this sample the table shows about 190,000 clones, roughly 90% of which occur a single time. The ten most abundant clones make up around 0.3% of the sample.

The source of the sample is a study of cytomegalovirus exposure and HLA in healthy donors (dated by TCRdb to about 2017). For the study in its entirety: An earlier analysis of roughly 610 of the donors reported around 280 Gb of sequence data and 90 million to 120 million unique TCR beta sequences obtained from approximately 180 million T cells. Roughly 290 gigabases of sequencing data and approximately 92 million unique TCR sequences made up an early release that covered around 640 HLA-typed donors. Among the approximately 420 genotyped donors, around 81% belonged to the genetic ancestry cluster associated with self-reported Caucasian donors. The study was designed to test whether signatures of past pathogen exposure could be identified by cataloging public T cell receptors. The study used immunosequencing to profile the T cell repertoires of several hundred subjects and linked those repertoires to cytomegalovirus serostatus. Besides the first cohort of some 670 subjects, a separate validation cohort made up of roughly 130 different subjects was used. The study combined high-throughput TCR immunosequencing, statistical association of individual TCRs with disease status, and machine learning to predict cytomegalovirus infection status. A later analysis re-analyzed previously published TCR beta repertoires from 650 to 800 donors and added high-resolution HLA genotyping to study TCR occurrence patterns. In the later analysis, no new phenotypic data were used to find candidate immune exposures; instead, reliance was placed on TCR beta sequences and their occurrence across donors. To decide whether each TCR beta V gene segment behaved as functional or pseudogenic, an earlier analysis of some 540 of the donors relied on high-throughput TCR beta sequencing. Donor age, sex, ethnicity and CMV serostatus were collected together with the repertoire data. Genome-wide SNP genotypes for about 65% of the 666 donors were used in a later genetic analysis, which treated that subset as a discovery cohort. All discovery cohort repertoires had been generated on a single sequencing platform. HLA typing included class I and class II loci at four-digit resolution. The number of donors typed differed by locus, with about 620-630 for A, B, C, DRB1 and DQB1, over 500 for DQA1, 606 for DPA1, and under 490 for DPB1. Five DR-DQ haplotypes were treated as single units for association and clustering because of strong linkage in the cohort. Among around 400 genotyped donors of the cohort, an average of roughly 230,000 unique TCR beta nucleotide sequences was sequenced per donor, of which 15% to 20% were non-productive. Results the study describes overall, beyond this receptor: An earlier analysis of approximately 600 of the donors showed that most TCR beta V segments appeared in productive rearrangements either about 90% or about 30% of the time, which broadly matched IMGT annotations. Three of the identified cytomegalovirus-associated TCR beta chains were confirmed in vitro to be specific for cytomegalovirus antigens. Because some donors lacked HLA typing at each locus, the association tests relied only on the typed subset. According to the authors, the approach could potentially be generalized to other disease states and immunological phenotypes. Correlated functional status among segregating V segments might reflect linkage disequilibrium, but an unknown experimental factor could not be ruled out. A later genetic analysis reported fewer N-insertions in productive TCRs among donors in an Asian-associated ancestry cluster than the roughly 690-donor mean. In a later analysis, most CMV-associated TCR beta chains were found to appear HLA-restricted, with HLA associations seemingly driven largely by CMV exposure. Immune exposure information for the cohort was limited to CMV serostatus. An association between a missense DCLRE1C variant and V-gene and J-gene trimming of TCR beta chains was found in a later genetic analysis and replicated in an independent cohort. Across donors, most TCR sequences were observed very rarely, whereas some public TCRs were present in many individuals. A later analysis found that HLA-associated TCR beta chains were more clonally expanded and had lower generation probabilities than equally common non-associated chains. Because counts were too low, about 17 rarely observed V segments, including chromosome 9 orphons, were excluded from the earlier analysis of several hundred of the donors. A total of 164 TCR beta chains were listed by the study as associated with cytomegalovirus. The classifier was reported to diagnose cytomegalovirus status with high specificity and sensitivity in both the original and validation cohorts. A later analysis associated 16,951 TCR beta sequences with specific HLA alleles at a false discovery rate of 0.05. A further reported finding was that TCR beta sequences accurately predicted the HLA-A and HLA-B alleles for most subjects in the first cohort. According to a later analysis, parvovirus B19, influenza, CMV and Epstein-Barr virus appeared linked to several top co-occurrence clusters. A cluster of highly shared sequence variants was judged likely to represent a technical artifact of the sequencing pipeline. This cohort had only TCR beta chains sequenced, and the lack of alpha or paired-chain data limited which features could be detected. Strong co-occurrence of HLA alleles, especially DR and DQ, made assigning TCR associations to individual alleles difficult. Presence/absence analyses assumed roughly uniform sequencing depth across donors, an assumption that may not hold. Some IMGT-functional V segments, including TRBV6-2 and TRBV6-3, could not be told apart with the 87-base-pair reads, so those segments were excluded. A later analysis found that TCR association rates varied across HLA loci, with DRB1 alleles showing the most associated TCRs and HLA-C alleles the fewest.

The cohort comprised some 680 healthy bone marrow donors. All cohort members were sampled while nominally healthy, although unrecorded immune exposures were likely present. The donor tested CMV seronegative and was one of the 352 seronegative cohort members. A peripheral blood sample was provided by each donor, and peripheral blood mononuclear cells were used for TCR beta sequencing. The Qiagen DNeasy Blood Extraction Kit was used to extract genomic DNA from the blood cell samples. The CDR3 starts with the cysteine, ends with the phenylalanine, and has 13 residues. Solely the CDR3 DNA is kept, with 39 bases framed from the first base. V gives up 2 bases and J gives up 5 bases, and the segment between their germline ends measures 10 bases. The germline V gene (reference sequence) supplies CDR1 GTSNPN and CDR2 SVGIG.

Material: PBMCs. The TCR originated in a woman aged 25 to 39 in good health and CMV-seronegative. The chain uses TRBV30 and TRBJ1-5; confidence is insufficient to name the D gene. The CDR3 loop reads CAWSTQADQPQHF. The DNA reads as follows: TGTGCCTGGAGTACTCAGGCAGATCAGCCCCAGCATTTT.